Below, 30 T cell receptor beta chains from the same sample are listed, as sequenced in a study of shared clonotypes between healthy human individuals. Profiled with immunoSEQ multiplex PCR; TCRdb holds only in-frame clones, not every one. The sample records roughly 2.4 million clones, more than 90% being singletons. Material for sequencing was naive CD4+ T cells sorted from blood. Subset meaning: CD45RA+ positively selected. These TCRs come from a man aged 18 to 30 in good health.

This chain connects TRBV28 to TRBJ2-7; D gene ambiguous. The germline V gene encodes CDR1 MDHEN and CDR2 SYDVKM. The CDR3 totals 14 residues. V gave up 2 bases and J gave up 4 bases, with 12 bases separating them. The CDR3 spells CASSLPSALYEQYF. The DNA of the CDR3 is TGTGCCAGCAGTTTACCTTCTGCCCTTTACGAGCAGTACTTC.

The rearrangement joins TRBV30 to TRBJ2-5; no reliable D call. The ends were cut back, 7 bases at V and 5 bases at J, with 11 bases in the middle. Looked up from germline, CDR1 is GTSNPN and CDR2 is SVGIG (reference sequence). This CDR3 is built from 11 residues. The CDR3 here is CASAPGETQYF. The CDR3 DNA reads TGTGCCTCCGCCCCCGGGGAGACCCAGTACTTC.

About this clone: At the DNA level, this CDR3 is encoded by other sequences in the same sample as well. V usage is TRBV2 and J usage is TRBJ1-3; D ambiguous. Deletions cut 1 base from V and 4 bases from J, with 5 bases between. This CDR3 contains 13 residues. Germline lookup yields CDR1 SNHLY and CDR2 FYNNEI. CDR3 sequence: CASSEDSGNTIYF. The CDR3 nucleotides are TGTGCCAGCAGTGAAGACAGCGGAAACACCATATATTTT.

This rearrangement joins TRBV5-1 to TRBJ1-1; no clear D gene. The CDR3 runs to 15 residues. Per germline, CDR1 SGHRS and CDR2 YFSETQ. With 0 bases removed from V and 5 bases from J, the gap between germline ends came to 14 bases. The CDR3 region is CASSLAGPPGTEAFF. The CDR3 nucleotides read TGCGCCAGCAGCTTGGCAGGCCCCCCGGGAACTGAAGCTTTCTTT. Full variable domain (missing parts from reference TRBV5-1 and TRBJ1-1): KAGVTQTPRYLIKTRGQQVTLSCSPISGHRSVSWYQQTPGQGLQFLFEYFSETQRNKGNFPGRFSGRQFSNSRSEMNVSTLELGDSALYLCASSLAGPPGTEAFFGQGTRLTVV.

J is TRBJ2-3 and V is TRBV30; possible D gene TRBD2, 7 bases. Trimming stripped 6 bases from V and 6 bases from J, with 13 bases between. Germline V gives CDR1 GTSNPN, CDR2 SVGIG (reference sequence). This CDR3 is built from 12 residues. CDR3 DNA: TGTGCCTGCTCGAAGGGGGGGGATACGCAGTATTTT. Its translation: CACSKGGDTQYF.

The count of this clone is one. CDR3 sequence (DNA): TGCGCCAGCAGCATAGGATCGGCCGGCTACGAGCAGTACTTC. Translating it yields CASSIGSAGYEQYF. V gene TRBV5-1 combines with J gene TRBJ2-7; D unresolved. Germline loops: CDR1 SGHRS, CDR2 YFSETQ. CDR3 size: 14 residues. V shed 4 bases and J shed 3 bases, with 14 bases lying between them. Combining the CDR3 with reference TRBV5-1 and TRBJ2-7 gives the whole variable domain KAGVTQTPRYLIKTRGQQVTLSCSPISGHRSVSWYQQTPGQGLQFLFEYFSETQRNKGNFPGRFSGRQFSNSRSEMNVSTLELGDSALYLCASSIGSAGYEQYFGPGTRLTVT.

V gene TRBV28 combines with J gene TRBJ2-1; TRBD1 aligns across 7 bases. Germline CDR1 MDHEN, CDR2 SYDVKM. After removal of 7 bases from V and 11 bases from J, the junction contained 8 bases not matched to a gene. The CDR3 length is 12 residues. The CDR3 region has the DNA TGTGCCAGCACCCCTCCGGGACAGAAGCAGTTCTTC. Its protein product is CASTPPGQKQFF.

The chain joins TRBV28 to TRBJ1-1; TRBD1 might be the D (5 bases). The V gene lost 1 base and the J gene lost 3 bases, with 18 bases spanning the gap. There are 17 residues in the CDR3. CDR1 is MDHEN, CDR2 SYDVKM, per germline. The CDR3 protein is CASSLSLPRDGDTEAFF. The CDR3 bases are TGTGCCAGCAGTTTATCCCTCCCCAGGGACGGGGACACTGAAGCTTTCTTT.

A note on this clone: This sample also contains other DNA sequences that code for the same CDR3. The rearrangement uses TRBV5-1 and TRBJ2-5; D not certain. Germline assignment: CDR1 SGHRS and CDR2 YFSETQ. CDR3 length: 13 residues. Trimming cost V 4 bases and J 2 bases, with 9 bases left between them. CDR3 amino acids: CASSVRGQETQYF. The CDR3 nucleotides are TGCGCCAGCAGCGTTCGAGGACAAGAGACCCAGTACTTC.

The CDR3 protein is CASRSKAAQPQHF. Here the CDR3 DNA reads TGTGCCAGCAGAAGCAAGGCCGCCCAGCCCCAGCATTTT. This chain connects TRBV7-8 to TRBJ1-5; D unresolved. The V gene lost 6 bases and the J gene lost 7 bases, with 13 bases spanning the gap. CDR1 and CDR2 from the germline V gene are SGHVS and FQNEAQ. The CDR3 is 13 amino acids.

This clone was observed once. J is TRBJ2-5 and V is TRBV29-1, with a possible D match to TRBD2 (6 bases). The CDR3 is 18 residues long. V shed 4 bases and J shed 2 bases, with 26 bases lying between them. Germline V gives CDR1 SQVTM, CDR2 ANQGSEA. CDR3 coding DNA: TGCAGCGTTGGGAGGGCGGCCTTCCTGGGACTGCCACAAGAGACCCAGTACTTC. Its protein product is CSVGRAAFLGLPQETQYF.

The chain combines TRBV10-3 with TRBJ1-1; tentative D call: TRBD1 (5 bases). V lost 4 bases to trimming and J lost 0 bases, with 9 bases between them. The CDR3 runs 14 residues. CDR1 and CDR2 (germline): ENHRY, SYGVKD. CDR3 bases: TGTGCCATCAGTGGGGGCGCCGTGAACACTGAAGCTTTCTTT. Its translation: CAISGGAVNTEAFF.

This clone was seen only once. Other DNA sequences in this specimen translate into the identical CDR3. The genes are TRBV5-1 and TRBJ1-1; no clear D. Trimming stripped 3 bases from V and 4 bases from J, with 10 bases between. The CDR3 extends over 13 amino acids. Germline CDR1 SGHRS, CDR2 YFSETQ. This CDR3 reads CASSSMGGTEAFF. The CDR3 DNA is TGCGCCAGCAGCTCCATGGGAGGCACTGAAGCTTTCTTT.

Of note for this clone: In the same sample, other DNA sequences code for this CDR3. This chain joins TRBV5-1 and TRBJ2-5; weak D call: TRBD1 (6 bases). The V and J ends lost 2 bases and 2 bases respectively, with 10 bases between them. The CDR3 contains 14 residues. Germline lookup yields CDR1 SGHRS and CDR2 YFSETQ. The CDR3 here is CASSFQGQQETQYF. The CDR3 nucleotides are TGCGCCAGCAGCTTCCAAGGACAGCAAGAGACCCAGTACTTC.

The chain has TRBV4-3 and TRBJ2-1; D is uncertain. The germline V gene encodes CDR1 LGHNA and CDR2 YSLEER. CDR3 length: 14 amino acids. Trimming pared 6 bases from V and 0 bases from J, leaving 9 bases between. The CDR3 here is CASSDAYSYNEQFF. Written as DNA, the CDR3 is TGCGCCAGCAGTGACGCGTACTCCTACAATGAGCAGTTCTTC.

Only one count was recorded for this clone. This sample also contains other DNA sequences that code for the same CDR3. The chain combines TRBV29-1 with TRBJ1-1; no reliable D call. The V gene's germline CDR1 is SQVTM and CDR2 ANQGSEA. Trimming pared 1 base from V and 2 bases from J, leaving 8 bases between. The CDR3 length is 13 residues. DNA for the CDR3: TGCAGCGTTGAAGGCAGGTTAAACACTGAAGCTTTCTTT. Translated, it gives CSVEGRLNTEAFF.

The chain uses TRBV27 and TRBJ2-5, with 8 bases that match TRBD1. The CDR3 runs 14 residues. Unmatched junction bases numbered 3, after V lost 5 bases and J lost 1 base. Germline assignment: CDR1 MNHEY and CDR2 SMNVEV (reference sequence). The CDR3 DNA reads as TGTGCCAGCAGTCGTGACAGGGGCCAAGAGACCCAGTACTTC. Its translation: CASSRDRGQETQYF.

J is TRBJ2-7 and V is TRBV7-2; maybe TRBD2 (6 bases). The ends were cut back, 5 bases at V and 3 bases at J, with 20 bases in the middle. The CDR3 is 16 amino acids. Germline V lookup: CDR1 SGHTA, CDR2 FQGNSA. CDR3 bases: TGTGCCAGCAGCCTATTTCCGGGGACTTTCTTCTACGAGCAGTACTTC. This translates into CASSLFPGTFFYEQYF.

This sequence joins TRBV30 and TRBJ1-3; D possibly corresponds to TRBD1 (6 bases). Germline CDR1 reads GTSNPN; CDR2 reads SVGIG (reference sequence). Trimming stripped 7 bases from V and 0 bases from J, with 10 bases between. There are 13 residues in the CDR3. In DNA form, the CDR3 reads TGTGCCTTCAGGGGTCCCTCTGGAAACACCATATATTTT. Translating it yields CAFRGPSGNTIYF.

CDR3 protein: CATSPLWGGGDEQFF. DNA of the CDR3: TGTGCCACCAGCCCCTTGTGGGGGGGTGGAGATGAGCAGTTCTTC. This chain uses TRBV15 with TRBJ2-1; the match to TRBD2 covers 7 bases. CDR3 size: 15 residues. The J segment lost 8 bases and the V segment lost 5 bases, leaving 12 bases of the junction unmatched. Germline V gene lookup returns CDR1 LNHNV and CDR2 YYDKDF (reference sequence).

The rearrangement links TRBV5-1 to TRBJ2-7; 9 nucleotides agree with TRBD1. V shed 4 bases and J 5 bases; nucleotides not matched to a gene: 7. This CDR3 comprises 14 residues. In germline, CDR1 is SGHRS, CDR2 YFSETQ. The CDR3 DNA sequence: TGCGCCAGCAGCACCGGACAGGGGTTGAACGAGCAGTACTTC. As protein: CASSTGQGLNEQYF.

The chain combines TRBV19 with TRBJ1-5, with 9 bases that match TRBD1. The CDR3 is made up of 15 amino acids. Germline assignment: CDR1 LNHDA and CDR2 SQIVND (reference sequence). The junction had 4 bases not matched to a gene; V was cut back by 6 bases and J by 1 base. The CDR3 nucleotides read TGTGCCAGTAGGGAACAGGGGGCAAGCAATCAGCCCCAGCATTTT. This sequence encodes CASREQGASNQPQHF.

Written as DNA, the CDR3 is TGTGCCATCAGTGAGAGATTTAGAGAAGAGACCCAGTACTTC. It encodes CAISERFREETQYF. The V call is TRBV10-3, the J call TRBJ2-5; no firm D call. V was shortened by 2 bases and J by 3 bases, with 10 bases between the two germline ends. The CDR3 is 14 amino acids. The V gene's germline CDR1 is ENHRY and CDR2 SYGVKD.

This chain uses TRBV30 with TRBJ1-2; D is undetermined. Trimming took off 4 bases at V and 4 bases at J, with 22 bases between the two ends. The CDR3 loop spans 16 amino acids. CDR1 is GTSNPN, CDR2 SVGIG, per germline (reference sequence). The CDR3 region has the DNA TGTGCCTGGAACCACGCCAGGCAGACAAATGCCTATGGCTACACCTTC. Protein: CAWNHARQTNAYGYTF.

This chain uses TRBV27 with TRBJ2-2; no reliable D call. CDR3 length: 15 residues. The V end lost 5 bases, the J end lost 2 bases, and 12 bases lay between the germline ends. Germline loops: CDR1 MNHEY, CDR2 SMNVEV (reference sequence). The CDR3 DNA follows: TGTGCCAGCAGTATTACTAAGACCAACACCGGGGAGCTGTTTTTT. This encodes CASSITKTNTGELFF.

The rearrangement joins TRBV30 to TRBJ2-7; no reliable D call. Germline V CDR1 and CDR2: GTSNPN, SVGIG (reference sequence). V was cut by 3 bases and J by 4 bases, with 10 bases left in between. The CDR3 runs to 12 residues. The CDR3 bases are TGTGCCTGGAGCTCGGACGGATACGAGCAGTACTTC. Protein: CAWSSDGYEQYF.

The chain is built from TRBV5-4 and TRBJ2-4; TRBD2 aligns across 11 bases. V lost 1 base and J lost 0; bases outside the gene matches: 9. The CDR3 is 19 amino acids. Germline CDR1 SGHNT, CDR2 YYREEE (reference sequence). CDR3 DNA sequence: TGTGCCAGCAGCTTGTCGCTAGCGGGAGGTCTGATAGCCAAAAACATTCAGTACTTC. Translating it yields CASSLSLAGGLIAKNIQYF.

The rearrangement links TRBV6-5 to TRBJ1-4; D is undetermined. The CDR3 has 13 residues. The germline V gene has CDR1 MNHEY and CDR2 SVGAGI. V was trimmed by 4 bases and J by 6 bases, leaving 9 bases between them. CDR3 DNA: TGTGCCAGCAGTTTAGGGAGGCATGAAAAACTGTTTTTT. Protein product: CASSLGRHEKLFF.

The rearrangement links TRBV5-1 to TRBJ2-1, with D possibly being TRBD2 (6 bases). Trimming took 1 base from V and 5 from J, leaving 10 bases between them. This CDR3 spans 14 amino acids. The germline CDR1 and CDR2 sequences are SGHRS and YFSETQ. CDR3 in DNA: TGCGCCAGCAGCTTGTCTGGCGGGGACAATGAGCAGTTCTTC. It yields the protein CASSLSGGDNEQFF.

The rearrangement uses TRBV5-5 and TRBJ2-7; 8 positions match TRBD1. V lost 3 bases, J lost 7 bases, and 6 bases stayed unmatched. From germline, CDR1 is SGHKS and CDR2 YYEKEE (reference sequence). The CDR3 spans 13 residues. Here the CDR3 DNA reads TGTGCCAGCAGCTGGAGGACAGGGTGGGAGCAGTACTTC. This gives the protein CASSWRTGWEQYF.